This TCR beta chain was recorded in a study of T cells in Graves' hyperthyroidism and ophthalmopathy. About the research overall: Peripheral blood samples were taken at initial diagnosis, prior to any treatment. Study findings and constraints: In blood, most of the thyroid clonotypes expanded above 0.001 were also present.

TCR beta CDR3 sequences were amplified from RNA transcripts. RT-PCR in the first round (using the HTBI primer set) targeted the TCR CDR3. TCRdb reanalysed the multiplex PCR reads using MiXCR and keeps one entry per CDR3 protein. The sample records about 200,000 distinct CDR3 sequences, about a sixth being singletons. CDR1 is MDHEN, CDR2 SYDVKM, per germline. The V end lost 5 bases, the J end lost 0 bases, and 11 bases lay between the germline ends. The CDR3 runs to 15 residues. The PBMCs had their origin in more than 9.5 ml of fresh peripheral blood. Notes on this clonotype: As yet, its antigen is unknown.

The chain combines TRBV28 with TRBJ1-3, with D unclear. Source material: blood. This receptor was taken from a woman aged 45-65 years with Graves' hyperthyroidism. This chain's CDR3 is CASSLTPSSGNTIYF. The CDR3 coding sequence is TGTGCCAGCAGTCTAACCCCCAGCTCTGGAAACACCATATATTTT.